This T cell receptor (beta chain) was captured by sequencing in a study of shared T cell receptors in the human thymus. The CDR3 contains 15 residues. Per germline, CDR1 MDHEN and CDR2 SYDVKM. The V and J ends lost 2 bases and 4 bases respectively, with 12 bases between them. The protocol was immunoSEQ multiplex PCR, while the TCRdb copy is restricted to in-frame clones and leaves out a portion. The sample gives hundreds of thousands of clones, more than 70% of which show up once; about 0.0094% is in the top ten. These data also formed part of another study, on human thymus T cells.

The rearrangement joins TRBV28 to TRBJ1-5; tentative D call: TRBD1 (5 bases). The sequence was collected from a boy under three years old with a congenital heart defect. The sample comprised thymocytes. In DNA, the CDR3 is TGTGCCAGCAGTTTAAAGTACAGGAAGAATCAGCCCCAGCATTTT. It translates to CASSLKYRKNQPQHF.